This T cell receptor beta chain comes out of a study of blood T cells in healthy people across ages. With a J-beta primer mix and a sample-barcoded 5' primer, a second PCR ran roughly 6 to 11 cycles. Tags on each cDNA molecule came from a template-switch adaptor with 12 random nucleotides. TCRdb called the 5' RACE reads again in MiXCR, with one record for every CDR3 protein. This table has some 1.4 million distinct CDR3 sequences, roughly 40% appearing once. Sample donors were healthy Caucasian individuals that came from Russia, aged 6 to 90. The CDR3 sequence is 13 residues long. Germline CDR1 SQVTM, CDR2 ANQGSEA.

This receptor was identified in a woman between 18 and 29 years old in good health. The source material was blood. The chain joins TRBV29-1 to TRBJ2-4; D may be TRBD1 or TRBD2 (6 bases each). Matching the DNA end better, TRBJ2-7 makes the J call doubtful. CDR3 region: CSVQGRGLDEQYF. The CDR3 region has the DNA TGCAGCGTTCAGGGACGGGGGCTCGACGAGCAGTACTTC.